This TCR beta chain is from a study of cytomegalovirus exposure and HLA in healthy donors. Study as a whole: A prior analysis found some 110 million unique TCR beta sequences from around 200 million T cells.

Study-level results: Trimming of TCR beta V- and J-genes showed a link, identified in a later analysis, to a missense DCLRE1C variant. A prior analysis recorded that most TCR beta V segments were productive about 87% or about 30% of the time.

This clone was detected only a few times. Its antigen remains unidentified. PCR used 60 Vbeta primers and 13 Jbeta primers. The assay was immunoSEQ multiplex PCR, and TCRdb's table has in-frame clones only and misses some. The data contain around 150,000 clones, approximately 60% of them singletons. The germline CDR1 and CDR2 sequences are MDHEN and SYDVKM. Trimming cost V 1 base and J 13 bases, with 13 bases left between them. This CDR3 comprises 12 residues. The sequencing input was PBMCs. V and J are TRBV28 and TRBJ2-5, with D possibly being TRBD1 (6 bases). The TCR was taken from a woman aged 60-75 years in good health and CMV-seropositive. CDR3 nucleotide sequence: TGTGCCAGCAGTTTATCAAGGGACATCGTGTACTTC. Translation gives CASSLSRDIVYF.